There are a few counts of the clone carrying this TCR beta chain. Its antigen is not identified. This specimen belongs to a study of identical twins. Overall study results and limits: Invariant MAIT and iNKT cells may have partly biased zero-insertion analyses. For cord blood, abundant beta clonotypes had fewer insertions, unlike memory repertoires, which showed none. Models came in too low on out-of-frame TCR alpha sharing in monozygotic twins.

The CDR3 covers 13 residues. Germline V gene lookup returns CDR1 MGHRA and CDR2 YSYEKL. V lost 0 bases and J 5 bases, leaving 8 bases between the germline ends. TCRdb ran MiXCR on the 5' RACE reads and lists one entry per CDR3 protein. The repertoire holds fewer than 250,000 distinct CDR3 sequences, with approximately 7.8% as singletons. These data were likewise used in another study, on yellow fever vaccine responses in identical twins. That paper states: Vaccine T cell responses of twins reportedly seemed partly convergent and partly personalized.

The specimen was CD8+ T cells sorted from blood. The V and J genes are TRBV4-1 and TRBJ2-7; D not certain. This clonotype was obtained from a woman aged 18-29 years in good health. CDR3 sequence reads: CASSQDRQNEQYF. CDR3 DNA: TGCGCCAGCAGCCAAGACAGGCAAAACGAGCAGTACTTC.